This T cell receptor beta chain was identified during a study of shared clonotypes between healthy human individuals. Study results and caveats: A handful of donors had roughly 5% of their naive CD4 clonotypes in common. Sequencing depth was a factor that was expected to affect clonotype sharing among donors.

In germline, CDR1 is GTSNPN, CDR2 SVGIG (reference sequence). J gave up 8 bases and V 2 bases, and 6 bases lay outside the gene matches. This CDR3 region has 14 residues. Concerning this clone: Its cognate antigen is unknown.

Terminally differentiated effector memory CD45RA+ cells were excluded from the naive CD8 cells, which were CD45RO-negative and positively selected for CCR7. About 200 ng DNA, around 30,000 T cell genomes, went into each sorted-subset replicate PCR. In the authors' workflow: Filtering differed since immunoSEQ provided only junctions, with no quality scores. Clones were sequenced by immunoSEQ multiplex PCR, and TCRdb holds only the in-frame ones, with some missing. The D gene and trimming were derived from the DNA, and the V and J assignments and clone size from that table. The table includes millions of clones, approximately 94% detected once.

The chain couples TRBV30 to TRBJ2-1, with 10 bases aligning to TRBD1. This clonotype was sampled from a man younger than 30 in good health. The sequencing input was naive CD8+ T cells sorted from blood. CDR3 loop: CAWSSGQGEDEQFF. The CDR3 coding sequence is TGTGCCTGGAGTTCCGGACAGGGGGAGGATGAGCAGTTCTTC.